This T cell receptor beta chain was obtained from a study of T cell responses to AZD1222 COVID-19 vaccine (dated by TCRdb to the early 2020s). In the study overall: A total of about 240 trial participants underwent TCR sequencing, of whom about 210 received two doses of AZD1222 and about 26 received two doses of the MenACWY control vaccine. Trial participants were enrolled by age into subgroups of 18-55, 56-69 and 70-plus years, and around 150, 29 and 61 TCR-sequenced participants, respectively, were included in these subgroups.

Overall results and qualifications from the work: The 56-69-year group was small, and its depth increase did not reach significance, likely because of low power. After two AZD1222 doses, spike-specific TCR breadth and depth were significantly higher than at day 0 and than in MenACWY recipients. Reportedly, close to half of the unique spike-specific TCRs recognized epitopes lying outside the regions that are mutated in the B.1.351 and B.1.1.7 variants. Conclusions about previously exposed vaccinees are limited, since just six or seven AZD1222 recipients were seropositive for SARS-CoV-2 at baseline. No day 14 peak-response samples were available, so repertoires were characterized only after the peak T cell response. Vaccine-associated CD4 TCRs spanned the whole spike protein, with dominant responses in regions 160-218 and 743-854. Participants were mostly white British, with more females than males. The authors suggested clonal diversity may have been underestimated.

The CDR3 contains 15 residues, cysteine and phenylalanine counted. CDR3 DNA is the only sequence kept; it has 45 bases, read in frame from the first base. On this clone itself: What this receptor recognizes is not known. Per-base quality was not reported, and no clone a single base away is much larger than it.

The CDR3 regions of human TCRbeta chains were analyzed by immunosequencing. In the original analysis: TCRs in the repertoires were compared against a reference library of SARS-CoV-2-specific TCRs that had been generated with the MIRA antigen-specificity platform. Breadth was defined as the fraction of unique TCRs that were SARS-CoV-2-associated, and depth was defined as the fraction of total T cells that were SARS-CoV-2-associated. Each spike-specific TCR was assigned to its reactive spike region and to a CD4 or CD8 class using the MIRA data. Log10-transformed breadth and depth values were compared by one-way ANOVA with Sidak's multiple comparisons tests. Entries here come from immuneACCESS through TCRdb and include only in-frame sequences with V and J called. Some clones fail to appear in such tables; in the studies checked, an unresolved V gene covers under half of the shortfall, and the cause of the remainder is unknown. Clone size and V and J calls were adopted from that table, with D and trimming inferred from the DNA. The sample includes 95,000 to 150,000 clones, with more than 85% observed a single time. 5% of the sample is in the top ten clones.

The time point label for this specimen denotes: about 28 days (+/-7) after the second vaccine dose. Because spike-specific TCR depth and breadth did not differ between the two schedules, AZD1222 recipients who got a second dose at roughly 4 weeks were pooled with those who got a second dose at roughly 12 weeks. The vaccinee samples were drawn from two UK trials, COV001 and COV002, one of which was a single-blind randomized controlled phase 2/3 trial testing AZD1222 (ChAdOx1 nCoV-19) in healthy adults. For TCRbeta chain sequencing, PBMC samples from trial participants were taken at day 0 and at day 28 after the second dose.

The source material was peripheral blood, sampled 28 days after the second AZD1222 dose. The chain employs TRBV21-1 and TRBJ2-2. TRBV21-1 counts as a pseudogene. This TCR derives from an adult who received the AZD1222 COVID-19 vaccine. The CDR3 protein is CASSNAGPNTGELFF. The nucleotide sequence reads TGTGCCAGCAGCAATGCCGGCCCGAACACCGGGGAGCTGTTTTTT.